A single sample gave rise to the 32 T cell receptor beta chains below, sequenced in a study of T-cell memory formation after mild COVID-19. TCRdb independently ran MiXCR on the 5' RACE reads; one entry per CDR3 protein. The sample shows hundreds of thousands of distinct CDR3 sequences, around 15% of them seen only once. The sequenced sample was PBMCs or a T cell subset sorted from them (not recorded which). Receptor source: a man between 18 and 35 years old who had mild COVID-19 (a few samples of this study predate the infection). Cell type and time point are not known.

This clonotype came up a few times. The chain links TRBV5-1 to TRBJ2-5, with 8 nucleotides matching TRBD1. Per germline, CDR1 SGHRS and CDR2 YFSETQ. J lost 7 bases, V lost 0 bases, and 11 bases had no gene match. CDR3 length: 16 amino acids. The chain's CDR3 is CASSLEAGQGAVTQYF. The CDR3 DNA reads TGCGCCAGCAGCTTGGAAGCGGGCCAGGGGGCGGTGACCCAGTACTTC.

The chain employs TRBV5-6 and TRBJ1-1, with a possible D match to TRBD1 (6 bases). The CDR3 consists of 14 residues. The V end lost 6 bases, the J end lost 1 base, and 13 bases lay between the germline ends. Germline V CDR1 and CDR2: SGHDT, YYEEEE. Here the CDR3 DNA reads TGTGCCAGCACCCTACAGGGATCGAACACTGAAGCTTTCTTT. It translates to CASTLQGSNTEAFF.

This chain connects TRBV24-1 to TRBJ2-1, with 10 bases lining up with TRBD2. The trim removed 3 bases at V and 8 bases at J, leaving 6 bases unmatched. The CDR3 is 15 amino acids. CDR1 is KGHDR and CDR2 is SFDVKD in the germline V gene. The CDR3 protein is CATSDASGGIYEQFF. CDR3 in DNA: TGTGCCACCAGTGATGCTAGCGGGGGCATCTATGAGCAGTTCTTC.

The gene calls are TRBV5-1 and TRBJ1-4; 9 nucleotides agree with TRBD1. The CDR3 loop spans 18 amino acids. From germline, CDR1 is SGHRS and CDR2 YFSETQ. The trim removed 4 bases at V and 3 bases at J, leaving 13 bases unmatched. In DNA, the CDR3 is TGCGCCAGCAGCGGGGCCGGGACAGGGTCCGGAGCTAATGAAAAACTGTTTTTT. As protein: CASSGAGTGSGANEKLFF.

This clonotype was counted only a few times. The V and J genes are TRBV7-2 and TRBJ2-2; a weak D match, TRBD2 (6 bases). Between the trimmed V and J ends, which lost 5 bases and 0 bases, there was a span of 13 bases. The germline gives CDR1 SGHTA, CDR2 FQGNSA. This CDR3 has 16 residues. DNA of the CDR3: TGTGCCAGCAGCCCCCACGGGGGAACGAACACCGGGGAGCTGTTTTTT. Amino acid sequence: CASSPHGGTNTGELFF.

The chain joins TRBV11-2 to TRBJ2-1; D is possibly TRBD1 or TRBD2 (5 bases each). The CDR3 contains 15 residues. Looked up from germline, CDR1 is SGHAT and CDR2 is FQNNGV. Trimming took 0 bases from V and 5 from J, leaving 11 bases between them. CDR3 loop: CASSLEWDPNNEQFF. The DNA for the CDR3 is TGTGCCAGCAGCTTAGAATGGGACCCGAACAATGAGCAGTTCTTC.

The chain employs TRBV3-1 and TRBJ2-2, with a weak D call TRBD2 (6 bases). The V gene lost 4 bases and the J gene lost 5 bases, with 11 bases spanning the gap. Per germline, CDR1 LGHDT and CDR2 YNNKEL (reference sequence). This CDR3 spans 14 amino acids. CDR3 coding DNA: TGTGCCAGCAGCCGAAAGGGAGGAACCGGGGAGCTGTTTTTT. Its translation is CASSRKGGTGELFF.

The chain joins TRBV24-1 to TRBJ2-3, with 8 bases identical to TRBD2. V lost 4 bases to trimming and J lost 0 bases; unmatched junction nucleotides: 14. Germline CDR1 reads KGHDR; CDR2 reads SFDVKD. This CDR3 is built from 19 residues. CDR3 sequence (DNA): TGTGCCACCAGTGACCCCGGGGGGGGGCGGGGGTTTAGCACAGATACGCAGTATTTT. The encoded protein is CATSDPGGGRGFSTDTQYF.

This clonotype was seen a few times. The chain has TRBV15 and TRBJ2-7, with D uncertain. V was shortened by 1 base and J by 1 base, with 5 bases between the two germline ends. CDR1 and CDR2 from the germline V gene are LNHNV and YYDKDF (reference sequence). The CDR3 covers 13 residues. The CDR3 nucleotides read TGTGCCACCAGCAGAGGGATTTCCTACGAGCAGTACGTC. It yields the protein CATSRGISYEQYV.

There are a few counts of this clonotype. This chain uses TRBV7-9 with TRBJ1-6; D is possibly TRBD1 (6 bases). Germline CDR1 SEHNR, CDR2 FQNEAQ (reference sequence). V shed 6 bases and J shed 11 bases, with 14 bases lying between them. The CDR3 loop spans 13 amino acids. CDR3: CASSYQGTPPLHF. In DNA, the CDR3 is TGTGCCAGCAGTTACCAGGGGACTCCACCCCTCCACTTT. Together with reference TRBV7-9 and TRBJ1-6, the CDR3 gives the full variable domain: DTGVSQNPRHKITKRGQNVTFRCDPISEHNRLYWYRQTLGQGPEFLTYFQNEAQLEKSRLLSDRFSAERPKGSFSTLEIQRTEQGDSAMYLCASSYQGTPPLHFGNGTRLTVT.

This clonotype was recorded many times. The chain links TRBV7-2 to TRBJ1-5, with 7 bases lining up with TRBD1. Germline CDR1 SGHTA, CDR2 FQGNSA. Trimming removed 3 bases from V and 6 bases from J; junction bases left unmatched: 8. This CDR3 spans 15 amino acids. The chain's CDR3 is CASSFSTTGVQPQHF. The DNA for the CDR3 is TGTGCCAGCAGCTTCTCGACAACAGGGGTTCAGCCCCAGCATTTT.

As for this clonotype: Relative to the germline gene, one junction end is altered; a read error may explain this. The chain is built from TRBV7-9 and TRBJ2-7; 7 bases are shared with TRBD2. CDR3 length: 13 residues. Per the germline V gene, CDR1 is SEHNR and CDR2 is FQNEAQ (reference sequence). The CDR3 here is CASSLAARSEQYF. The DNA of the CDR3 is TGTGCCAGCAGCCTAGCGGCAAGAAGCGAGCAGTACTTC.

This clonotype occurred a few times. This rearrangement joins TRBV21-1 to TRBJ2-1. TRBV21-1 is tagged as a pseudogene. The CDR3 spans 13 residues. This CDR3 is CASSKGSLNEQFF. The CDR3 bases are TGTGCCAGCAGCAAAGGTAGCCTCAATGAGCAGTTCTTC.

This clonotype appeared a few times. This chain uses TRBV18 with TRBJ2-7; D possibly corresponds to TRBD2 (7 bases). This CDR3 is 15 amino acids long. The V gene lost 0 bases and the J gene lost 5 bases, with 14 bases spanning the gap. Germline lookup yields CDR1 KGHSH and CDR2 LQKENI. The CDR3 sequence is CASSPPAGAPDEQYF. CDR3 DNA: TGTGCCAGCTCACCACCCGCGGGGGCCCCTGACGAGCAGTACTTC.

The CDR3 DNA reads as TGTGCCAGCAGCCCACAGCCATCCCAAGGTGGTACCGGGGAGCTGTTTTTT. The encoded protein is CASSPQPSQGGTGELFF. V is TRBV9 and J is TRBJ2-2; D not resolved. CDR3 length: 17 residues. Germline CDR1 reads SGDLS; CDR2 reads YYNGEE. Trimming pared 4 bases from V and 5 bases from J, leaving 21 bases between.

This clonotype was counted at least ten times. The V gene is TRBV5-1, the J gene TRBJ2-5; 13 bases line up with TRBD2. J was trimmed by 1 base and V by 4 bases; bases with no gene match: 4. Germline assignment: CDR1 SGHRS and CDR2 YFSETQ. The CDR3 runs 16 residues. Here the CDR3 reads CASSPGTSGAQETQYF. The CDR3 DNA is TGCGCCAGCAGCCCCGGGACTAGCGGGGCCCAAGAGACCCAGTACTTC.

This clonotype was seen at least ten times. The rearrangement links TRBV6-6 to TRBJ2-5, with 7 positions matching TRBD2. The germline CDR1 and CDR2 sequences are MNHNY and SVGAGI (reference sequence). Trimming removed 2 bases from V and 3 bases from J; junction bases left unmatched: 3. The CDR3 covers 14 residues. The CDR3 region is CASSYDGGEETQYF. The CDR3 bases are TGTGCCAGCAGTTACGATGGGGGGGAAGAGACCCAGTACTTC.

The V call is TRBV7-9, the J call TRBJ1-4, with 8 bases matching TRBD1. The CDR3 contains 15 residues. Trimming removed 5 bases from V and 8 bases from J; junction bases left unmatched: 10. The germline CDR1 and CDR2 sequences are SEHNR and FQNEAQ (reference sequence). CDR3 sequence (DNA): TGTGCCAGCAGCCTACACCAAGGGACAGGCGAAAAACTGTTTTTT. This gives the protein CASSLHQGTGEKLFF.

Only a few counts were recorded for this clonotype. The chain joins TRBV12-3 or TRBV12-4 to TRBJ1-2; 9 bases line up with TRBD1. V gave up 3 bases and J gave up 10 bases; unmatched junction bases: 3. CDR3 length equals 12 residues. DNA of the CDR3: TGTGCCAGCAGTTTCGGACAGGGGCACTACACCTTC. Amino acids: CASSFGQGHYTF.

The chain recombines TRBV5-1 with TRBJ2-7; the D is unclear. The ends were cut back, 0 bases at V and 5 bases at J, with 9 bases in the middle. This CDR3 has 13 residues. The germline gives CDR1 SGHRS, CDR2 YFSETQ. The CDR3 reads CASSLEGLDEQYF. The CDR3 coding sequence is TGCGCCAGCAGCTTGGAAGGTTTGGACGAGCAGTACTTC. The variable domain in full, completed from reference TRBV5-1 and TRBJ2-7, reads KAGVTQTPRYLIKTRGQQVTLSCSPISGHRSVSWYQQTPGQGLQFLFEYFSETQRNKGNFPGRFSGRQFSNSRSEMNVSTLELGDSALYLCASSLEGLDEQYFGPGTRLTVT.

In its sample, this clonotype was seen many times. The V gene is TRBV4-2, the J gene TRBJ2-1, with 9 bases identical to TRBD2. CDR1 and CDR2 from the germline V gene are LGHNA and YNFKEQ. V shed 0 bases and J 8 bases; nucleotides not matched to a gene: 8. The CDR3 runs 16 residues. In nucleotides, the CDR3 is TGTGCCAGCAGCCAAGATTTGAGCGGGGGGTTTGATGAGCAGTTCTTC. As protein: CASSQDLSGGFDEQFF.

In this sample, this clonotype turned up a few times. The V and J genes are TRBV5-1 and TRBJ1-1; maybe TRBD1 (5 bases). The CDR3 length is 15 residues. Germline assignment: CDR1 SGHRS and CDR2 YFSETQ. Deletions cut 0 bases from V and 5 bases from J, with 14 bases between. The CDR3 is CASSLAPGVGTEAFF. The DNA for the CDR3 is TGCGCCAGCAGCTTGGCCCCGGGGGTAGGGACTGAAGCTTTCTTT.

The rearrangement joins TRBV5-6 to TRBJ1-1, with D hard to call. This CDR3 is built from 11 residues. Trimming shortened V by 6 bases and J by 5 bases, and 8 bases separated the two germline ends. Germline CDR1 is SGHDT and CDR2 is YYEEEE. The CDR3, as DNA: TGTGCCAGCAACTACGGAACTGAAGCTTTCTTT. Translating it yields CASNYGTEAFF. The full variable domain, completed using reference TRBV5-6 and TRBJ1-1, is DAGVTQSPTHLIKTRGQQVTLRCSPKSGHDTVSWYQQALGQGPQFIFQYYEEEERQRGNFPDRFSGHQFPNYSSELNVNALLLGDSALYLCASNYGTEAFFGQGTRLTVV.

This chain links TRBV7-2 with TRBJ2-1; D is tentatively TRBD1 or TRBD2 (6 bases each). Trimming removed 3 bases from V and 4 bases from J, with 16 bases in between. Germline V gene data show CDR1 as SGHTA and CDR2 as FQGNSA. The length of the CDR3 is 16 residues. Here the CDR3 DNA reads TGTGCCAGCAGCTTTCGCCGGGGGCTGACTTACAATGAGCAGTTCTTC. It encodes CASSFRRGLTYNEQFF.

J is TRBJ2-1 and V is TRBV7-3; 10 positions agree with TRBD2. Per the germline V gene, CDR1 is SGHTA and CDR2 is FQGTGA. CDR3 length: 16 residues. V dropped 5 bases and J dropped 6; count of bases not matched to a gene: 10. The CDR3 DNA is TGTGCCAGCAGCCCTACGCTAGCGGGGGAGGGCAATGAGCAGTTCTTC. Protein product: CASSPTLAGEGNEQFF.

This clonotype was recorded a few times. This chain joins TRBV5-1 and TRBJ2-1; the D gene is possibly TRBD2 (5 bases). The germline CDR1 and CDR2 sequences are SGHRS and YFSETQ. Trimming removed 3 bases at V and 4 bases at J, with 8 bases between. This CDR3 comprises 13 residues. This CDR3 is CASSYLAYNEQFF. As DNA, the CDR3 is TGCGCCAGCAGCTACCTAGCTTACAATGAGCAGTTCTTC.

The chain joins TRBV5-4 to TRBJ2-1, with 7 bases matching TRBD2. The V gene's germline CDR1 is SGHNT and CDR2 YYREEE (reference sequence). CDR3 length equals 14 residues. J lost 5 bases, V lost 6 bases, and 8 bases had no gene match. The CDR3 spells CASIPGGINNEQFF. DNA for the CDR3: TGTGCCAGCATCCCGGGGGGTATCAACAATGAGCAGTTCTTC.

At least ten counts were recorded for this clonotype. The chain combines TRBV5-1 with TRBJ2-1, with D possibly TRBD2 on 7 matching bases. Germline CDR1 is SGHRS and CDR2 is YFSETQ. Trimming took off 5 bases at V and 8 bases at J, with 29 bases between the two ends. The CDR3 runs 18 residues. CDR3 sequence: CASSQRRPGGDWGDEQFF. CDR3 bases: TGCGCCAGCAGTCAACGGCGTCCGGGGGGCGACTGGGGGGATGAGCAGTTCTTC.

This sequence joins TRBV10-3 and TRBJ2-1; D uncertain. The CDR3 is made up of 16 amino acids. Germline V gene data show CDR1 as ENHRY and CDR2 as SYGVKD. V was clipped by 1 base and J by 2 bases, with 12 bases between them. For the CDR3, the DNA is TGTGCCATCAGTGAGTTCGCCGAAATCGCCTACAATGAGCAGTTCTTC. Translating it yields CAISEFAEIAYNEQFF.

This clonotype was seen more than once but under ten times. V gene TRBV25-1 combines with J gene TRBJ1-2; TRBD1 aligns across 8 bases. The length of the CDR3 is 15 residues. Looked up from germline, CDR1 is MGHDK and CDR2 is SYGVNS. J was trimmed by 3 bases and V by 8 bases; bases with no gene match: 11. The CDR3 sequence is CASEGLQGEDYGYTF. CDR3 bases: TGTGCCAGCGAAGGATTACAGGGGGAGGACTATGGCTACACCTTC.

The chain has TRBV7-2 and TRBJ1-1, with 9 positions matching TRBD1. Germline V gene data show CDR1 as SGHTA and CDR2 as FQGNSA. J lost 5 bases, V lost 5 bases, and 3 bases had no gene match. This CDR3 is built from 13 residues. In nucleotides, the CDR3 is TGTGCCAGCAGCCGGACAGGGGAAACTGAAGCTTTCTTT. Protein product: CASSRTGETEAFF.

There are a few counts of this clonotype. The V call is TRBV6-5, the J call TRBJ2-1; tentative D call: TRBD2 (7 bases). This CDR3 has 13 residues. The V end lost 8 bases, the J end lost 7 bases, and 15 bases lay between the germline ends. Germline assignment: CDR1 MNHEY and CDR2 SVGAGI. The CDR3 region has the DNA TGTGCCAGCCGAGGGGGGGGTTGGAATGAGCAGTTCTTC. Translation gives CASRGGGWNEQFF.